The TCR beta chain under discussion was sequenced for a study of blood T cell repertoires in COVID-19. Across the whole study: Specimens from acute and convalescent COVID-19 originated in the United States, Italy and Spain. In each case, the material was cDNA or gDNA derived from T cells, B-cell-depleted T cells, or PBMCs.

The CDR3 extends over 14 amino acids. The V end lost 5 bases, the J end lost 6 bases, and 14 bases lay between the germline ends. The V gene's germline CDR1 is SEHNR and CDR2 FQNEAQ (reference sequence). The protocol was immunoSEQ multiplex PCR, while the TCRdb copy is restricted to in-frame clones and leaves out a portion. The sample records fewer than 40,000 clones, approximately 91% being singletons. The chain employs TRBV7-9 and TRBJ1-5, with a weak D call TRBD1 (6 bases). The sequence derives from a human donor with active COVID-19. The donor label of this sample is uncertain. The sample consisted of peripheral blood. CDR3 in amino acids: CASSGEGVLQPQHF. The CDR3 DNA reads TGTGCCAGCAGCGGCGAGGGGGTGCTTCAGCCCCAGCATTTT.